A selection of T cell receptor beta chains follows, all from one sample in a study of breast tumors, draining lymph nodes, adjacent tissues. TCRdb recomputed calls from the multiplex PCR reads with MiXCR, one row per CDR3 protein. This sample has under 150,000 distinct CDR3 sequences, with approximately 22% found just once. The sequenced sample was axillary lymph node tissue. All receptors come from a female donor with breast cancer. Some clones in this sample may be carry-over from other donors' samples. Both conserved end residues are part of each CDR3. The order of the fields is CDR3 length, J gene, D gene, clone size, V gene, CDR3 protein, CDR3 DNA. D genes are given only for firm matches. A row's size may be missing; if present it is once, few, many or a size class.

>17|TRBJ2-3|TRBD2|-|TRBV11-2
CASSLDSWRERADTQYF
TGTGCCAGCAGCTTAGATTCATGGCGGGAGAGAGCAGATACGCAGTATTTT
>15|TRBJ2-5|-|many|TRBV15
CATSSGDLGGETQYF
TGTGCCACCAGCAGCGGCGATCTGGGAGGAGAGACCCAGTACTTC
>13|TRBJ1-4|-|many|TRBV20-1
CSARLGPDEKLFF
TGCAGTGCTAGATTAGGTCCCGATGAAAAACTGTTTTTT
>14|TRBJ1-6|-|many|TRBV6-5
CASPLRARNSPLHF
TGTGCCAGCCCCCTCAGGGCAAGGAATTCACCCCTCCACTTT
>13|TRBJ2-7|-|many|TRBV5-1
CASSYGQNYEQYF
TGCGCCAGCAGCTACGGACAGAACTACGAGCAGTACTTC
>15|TRBJ1-6|TRBD1|many|TRBV7-3
CASSEQGALTSPLHF
TGTGCCAGCAGCGAACAGGGGGCATTAACTTCACCCCTCCACTTT
>17|TRBJ1-4|-|many|TRBV7-9
CASSLGRESATNEKLFF
TGTGCCAGCAGCTTAGGAAGGGAGAGTGCAACTAATGAAAAACTGTTTTTT
>12|TRBJ2-5|-|many|TRBV29-1
CSGVDSQETQYF
TGCAGCGGGGTGGACAGCCAAGAGACCCAGTACTTC
>13|TRBJ1-2|-|many|TRBV15
CATSRSDMGGYTF
TGTGCCACCAGCAGATCCGACATGGGAGGCTACACCTTC
>14|TRBJ2-4|TRBD2|few|TRBV20-1
CSASTGTSGNIQYF
TGCAGTGCTTCCACCGGGACTAGCGGAAACATTCAGTACTTC
>16|TRBJ2-2|-|many|TRBV7-8
CDRRHTLRINTGELFF
TGTGACCGGAGACACACCCTGCGGATTAACACCGGGGAGCTGTTTTTT
>17|TRBJ2-7|TRBD2|many|TRBV6-1
CASSEIGLAKGSYEQYF
TGTGCCAGCAGTGAAATTGGACTAGCGAAGGGGTCCTACGAGCAGTACTTC
>13|TRBJ2-7|TRBD2|many|TRBV20-1
CSAQGLAGYEQYF
TGCAGTGCCCAAGGACTAGCGGGCTACGAGCAGTACTTC
>17|TRBJ1-4|-|-|TRBV7-9
CASSLPLHGGQSDKLFF
TGTGCCAGCAGCCTACCCCTCCACGGAGGTCAAAGTGACAAACTGTTTTTT
>19|TRBJ2-1|TRBD2|few|TRBV18
CASSLGLAGGRLRGNEQFF
TGTGCCAGCTCACTAGGACTAGCGGGAGGCCGCCTGAGAGGCAATGAGCAGTTCTTC